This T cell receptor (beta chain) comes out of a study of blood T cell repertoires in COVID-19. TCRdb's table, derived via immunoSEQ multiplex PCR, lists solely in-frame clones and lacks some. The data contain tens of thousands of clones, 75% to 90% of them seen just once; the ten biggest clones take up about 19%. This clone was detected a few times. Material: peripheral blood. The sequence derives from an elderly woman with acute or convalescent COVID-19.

The CDR3 DNA reads TGTGCCAGCTCACCAATCCCCCCCCAGGGCTATAATTCACCCCTCCACTTT. Translating gives CASSPIPPQGYNSPLHF. This chain connects TRBV18 to TRBJ1-6; D is possibly TRBD1 (5 bases). CDR1 is KGHSH, CDR2 LQKENI, per germline. Trimming pared 2 bases from V and 3 bases from J, leaving 14 bases between. This CDR3 comprises 17 residues.